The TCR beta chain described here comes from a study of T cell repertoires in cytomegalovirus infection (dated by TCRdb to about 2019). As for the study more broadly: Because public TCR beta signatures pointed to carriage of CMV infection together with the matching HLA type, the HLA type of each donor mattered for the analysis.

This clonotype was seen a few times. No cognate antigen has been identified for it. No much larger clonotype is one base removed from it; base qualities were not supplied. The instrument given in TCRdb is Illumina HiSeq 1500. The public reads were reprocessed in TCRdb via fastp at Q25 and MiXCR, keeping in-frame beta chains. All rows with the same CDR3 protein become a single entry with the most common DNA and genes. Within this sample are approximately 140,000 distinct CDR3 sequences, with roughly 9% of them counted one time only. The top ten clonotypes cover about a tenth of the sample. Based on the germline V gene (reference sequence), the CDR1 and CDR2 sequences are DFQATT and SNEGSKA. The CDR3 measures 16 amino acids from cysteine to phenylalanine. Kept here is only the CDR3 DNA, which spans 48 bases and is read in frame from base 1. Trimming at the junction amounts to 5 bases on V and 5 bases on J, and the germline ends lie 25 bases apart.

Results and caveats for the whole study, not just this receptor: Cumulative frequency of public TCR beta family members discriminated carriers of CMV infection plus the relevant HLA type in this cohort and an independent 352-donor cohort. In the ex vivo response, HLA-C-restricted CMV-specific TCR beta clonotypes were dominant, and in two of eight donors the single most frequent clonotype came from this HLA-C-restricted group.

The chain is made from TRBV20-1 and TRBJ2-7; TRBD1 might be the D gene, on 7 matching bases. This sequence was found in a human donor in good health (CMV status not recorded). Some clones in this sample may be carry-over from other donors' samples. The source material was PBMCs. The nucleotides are TGCAGTGCTGTTGTCCTTCGACAGGGCGGAGGGAACGAGCAGTACTTC. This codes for CSAVVLRQGGGNEQYF.